This T cell receptor beta chain was captured by sequencing in a study of cytomegalovirus exposure and HLA in healthy donors. Study as a whole: The 100 to 150 validation repertoires and the 666 first-cohort repertoires shared a platform, a later analysis reported. Study-wide findings and caveats: Listed as cytomegalovirus-associated were 164 TCR beta chains. The classifier, whose performance was assessed in both the original and validation cohorts, reportedly diagnosed cytomegalovirus status with high specificity and sensitivity.

For this clone: Its antigen is unknown.

J was trimmed by 2 bases and V by 4 bases; bases with no gene match: 10. This CDR3 has 16 residues. CDR1 is MNHEY, CDR2 SMNVEV, per germline (reference sequence). These donors were members of the 120-subject validation cohort, a group separate from the approximately 670-subject first cohort. Repertoires were generated with immunoSEQ multiplex PCR, while TCRdb's copy carries only in-frame clones and drops some. The table records about 240,000 clones, approximately 83% of them present only once. The TCR was taken from a woman in her 30s in good health and CMV-seropositive. What was sequenced was PBMCs. This chain connects TRBV27 to TRBJ2-5; 7 bases align to TRBD1. The CDR3 spells CASSWDQTGRQETQYF. The CDR3 region has the DNA TGTGCCAGCAGTTGGGACCAGACAGGGAGACAAGAGACCCAGTACTTC.